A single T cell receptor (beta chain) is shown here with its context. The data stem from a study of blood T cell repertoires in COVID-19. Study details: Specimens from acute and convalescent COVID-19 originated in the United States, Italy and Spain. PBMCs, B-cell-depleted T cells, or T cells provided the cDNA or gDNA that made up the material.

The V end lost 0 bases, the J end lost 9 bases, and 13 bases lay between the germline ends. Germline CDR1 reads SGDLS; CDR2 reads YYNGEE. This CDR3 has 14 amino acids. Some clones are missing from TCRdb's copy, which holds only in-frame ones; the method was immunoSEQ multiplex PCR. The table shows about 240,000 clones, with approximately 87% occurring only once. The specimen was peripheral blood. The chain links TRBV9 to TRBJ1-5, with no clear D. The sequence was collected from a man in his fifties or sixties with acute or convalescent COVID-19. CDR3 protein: CASSVETGGGPQHF. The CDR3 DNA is TGTGCCAGCAGCGTAGAAACGGGAGGTGGGCCCCAGCATTTT.